The 24 T cell receptor beta chains listed next were all sequenced from one sample in a study of blood T cell repertoires in COVID-19. Clones were read by immunoSEQ multiplex PCR, and TCRdb kept only the in-frame ones, dropping some. The sample lists about 140,000 clones, approximately 84% occurring once. What was sequenced was peripheral blood. The receptors were gathered from a woman aged 55-69 years with acute or convalescent COVID-19.

The chain links TRBV28 to TRBJ2-4; 7 bases match TRBD1. The CDR3 has 14 amino acids. Trimming removed 4 bases from V and 8 bases from J; junction bases left unmatched: 8. CDR1 and CDR2 from the germline V gene are MDHEN and SYDVKM. The CDR3 region has the DNA TGTGCCAGCAGTTCGGCCGACAGGGTAGACATTCAGTACTTC. It specifies CASSSADRVDIQYF.

The rearrangement links TRBV11-2 to TRBJ2-7; tentatively, D is TRBD2 (6 bases). V was shortened by 5 bases and J by 9 bases, with 17 bases between the two germline ends. This CDR3 comprises 13 residues. Germline V CDR1 and CDR2: SGHAT, FQNNGV. The CDR3 DNA reads as TGTGCCAGCAGCCCTTTACCGGGGGAGCGGCAGTACTTC. It translates to CASSPLPGERQYF.

The rearrangement links TRBV6-6 to TRBJ2-3; 8 nucleotides match TRBD2. Trimming took 5 bases from V and 8 from J; bases not matched to a gene: 12. This CDR3 contains 15 residues. Germline V gene sequence: CDR1 MNHNY, CDR2 SVGAGI (reference sequence). The CDR3 DNA reads as TGTGCCAGCAGTGGACTAGCTCAACAAAAGGGTACGCAGTATTTT. Translation gives CASSGLAQQKGTQYF.

This chain uses TRBV4-3 with TRBJ2-1; 9 bases are a match to TRBD2. After removal of 0 bases from V and 2 bases from J, the junction contained 5 bases not matched to a gene. The germline V gene has CDR1 LGHNA and CDR2 YSLEER. This CDR3 has 17 amino acids. CDR3 residues: CASSQDRAGGPYNEQFF. The CDR3, as DNA: TGCGCCAGCAGCCAAGATCGGGCGGGAGGGCCCTACAATGAGCAGTTCTTC.

The V and J genes are TRBV9 and TRBJ1-1; 7 bases match TRBD1. Germline V CDR1 and CDR2: SGDLS, YYNGEE. The CDR3 has 14 residues. The ends lost 2 bases at V and 1 base at J; junction bases unmatched: 2. CDR3 loop: CASSVKGANTEAFF. The CDR3 DNA is TGTGCCAGCAGCGTTAAGGGGGCGAACACTGAAGCTTTCTTT.

This chain links TRBV5-1 with TRBJ2-1; 8 bases fit TRBD2. Losses at the gene ends were 4 bases for V and 7 bases for J; bases not matched to a gene: 19. CDR1 is SGHRS, CDR2 YFSETQ, per germline. CDR3 size: 18 residues. CDR3 sequence reads: CASSPGYKRERFWNEQFF. CDR3 nucleotide sequence: TGCGCCAGCAGCCCTGGATATAAGCGGGAGAGGTTTTGGAATGAGCAGTTCTTC.

The chain recombines TRBV19 with TRBJ2-2; a possible D gene is TRBD2 (5 bases). V gave up 3 bases and J gave up 0 bases, with 8 bases separating them. CDR1 is LNHDA and CDR2 is SQIVND in the germline V gene (reference sequence). The CDR3 totals 15 residues. The CDR3 region is CASSIYGTNTGELFF. Written as DNA, the CDR3 is TGTGCCAGTAGTATTTACGGGACGAACACCGGGGAGCTGTTTTTT.

The chain joins TRBV28 to TRBJ1-2; TRBD1 agrees at 7 bases. The V and J ends lost 3 bases and 5 bases, in that order; junction bases with no gene match: 6. From germline, CDR1 is MDHEN and CDR2 SYDVKM. The CDR3 runs to 14 residues. The CDR3, as DNA: TGTGCCAGCAGTTTCGCCGGGACAGAGTATGGCTACACCTTC. It translates to CASSFAGTEYGYTF.

The V call is TRBV28, the J call TRBJ2-2, with TRBD2 identical over 7 bases. Germline CDR1 MDHEN, CDR2 SYDVKM. The CDR3 is 17 amino acids. Trimming took 1 base from V and 4 from J; bases not matched to a gene: 9. The CDR3 loop is CASSLFRASGFTGELFF. CDR3 in DNA: TGTGCCAGCAGTTTATTTCGGGCTAGCGGTTTCACCGGGGAGCTGTTTTTT.

The chain has TRBV7-2 and TRBJ2-7; D gene unclear. The V gene's germline CDR1 is SGHTA and CDR2 FQGNSA. The CDR3 runs 14 residues. V shed 6 bases and J shed 0 bases, with 12 bases lying between them. The CDR3 region is CASRVDTYSYEQYF. CDR3 coding DNA: TGTGCCAGCAGAGTAGACACCTACTCCTACGAGCAGTACTTC.

V is TRBV18 and J is TRBJ1-6, with 9 bases lining up with TRBD1. Germline lookup yields CDR1 KGHSH and CDR2 LQKENI. The CDR3 extends over 19 amino acids. V lost 3 bases, J lost 9 bases, and 18 bases stayed unmatched. The CDR3 DNA sequence: TGTGCCAGCTCACCCTTGCCGGGACAGGGCCCCCCCGGGGGTTCACCCCTCCACTTT. It specifies CASSPLPGQGPPGGSPLHF. Full variable domain (outside the CDR3, taken from reference TRBV18 and TRBJ1-6): NAGVMQNPRHLVRRRGQEARLRCSPMKGHSHVYWYRQLPEEGLKFMVYLQKENIIDESGMPKERFSAEFPKEGPSILRIQQVVRGDSAAYFCASSPLPGQGPPGGSPLHFGNGTRLTVT.

This clone has more than one count but fewer than ten. The gene calls are TRBV24-1 and TRBJ2-2; 7 nucleotides agree with TRBD1. The CDR3 contains 16 residues. J was trimmed by 2 bases and V by 4 bases; bases with no gene match: 6. CDR1 and CDR2 from the germline V gene are KGHDR and SFDVKD. This CDR3 is CATSERGHYNTGELFF. The CDR3 DNA follows: TGTGCCACCAGTGAAAGGGGGCACTACAACACCGGGGAGCTGTTTTTT.

DNA for the CDR3: TGTGCCAGCAGCGTAGTCCCCGGACTGGCGGTAGAGACCCAGTACTTC. Translation gives CASSVVPGLAVETQYF. The chain is built from TRBV9 and TRBJ2-5; weak D call: TRBD2 (5 bases). In germline, CDR1 is SGDLS, CDR2 YYNGEE. The V end lost 0 bases, the J end lost 4 bases, and 16 bases lay between the germline ends. CDR3 size: 16 residues.

V usage is TRBV21-1 and J usage is TRBJ2-3; TRBD2, the table's D call, lacks a check against the DNA. TRBV21-1 is listed as a pseudogene. The CDR3 extends over 15 amino acids. The CDR3 nucleotides are TGTGCCAGTCGACCCCGGGACTACCGCACAGATACGCAGTATTTT. Its translation: CASRPRDYRTDTQYF.

The rearrangement joins TRBV19 to TRBJ2-7, with 11 bases lining up with TRBD2. V shed 1 base, J shed 3 bases, and the junction held 2 bases outside the gene matches. Germline V lookup: CDR1 LNHDA, CDR2 SQIVND (reference sequence). This CDR3 is 15 amino acids long. The CDR3: CASSIGTSGYYEQYF. CDR3 coding DNA: TGTGCCAGTAGTATAGGGACTAGCGGGTACTACGAGCAGTACTTC.

The rearrangement uses TRBV4-3 and TRBJ2-1; TRBD2 is a possible D gene (5 bases). Germline V gene sequence: CDR1 LGHNA, CDR2 YSLEER. Trimming stripped 0 bases from V and 8 bases from J, with 11 bases between. The CDR3 totals 14 residues. CDR3 sequence (DNA): TGCGCCAGCAGCCAAGATGGCGAGGGCCATGAGCAGTTCTTC. Its translation is CASSQDGEGHEQFF.

This chain uses TRBV19 with TRBJ1-1, with 8 bases aligning to TRBD1. The CDR3 runs 15 residues. The junction had 9 bases not matched to a gene; V was cut back by 2 bases and J by 7 bases. Germline CDR1 reads LNHDA; CDR2 reads SQIVND (reference sequence). CDR3 bases: TGTGCCAGTAGTATAAGGCCCCAGGGGGCCTTTGAAGCTTTCTTT. Protein: CASSIRPQGAFEAFF.

The chain combines TRBV10-1 with TRBJ2-1; TRBD1 might be the D (6 bases). The V end was cut by 2 bases, the J end by 0 bases, with 11 bases between. The CDR3 contains 16 residues. Germline V gene lookup returns CDR1 WNHNN and CDR2 SYGVQD (reference sequence). For the CDR3, the DNA is TGCGCCAGCAGTGAGCATACAGGGATCTCCTACAATGAGCAGTTCTTC. This translates into CASSEHTGISYNEQFF.

V usage is TRBV18 and J usage is TRBJ2-3; TRBD1 matches at 8 bases. The CDR3 consists of 14 residues. Germline CDR1 is KGHSH and CDR2 is LQKENI. Trimming at V came to 7 bases and at J to 1 base, leaving 4 bases not matched to a gene. This CDR3 reads CASCKGQGTDTQYF. The CDR3 DNA sequence: TGTGCCAGCTGTAAGGGACAGGGCACAGATACGCAGTATTTT. Supplemented by reference TRBV18 and TRBJ2-3, the full variable domain reads NAGVMQNPRHLVRRRGQEARLRCSPMKGHSHVYWYRQLPEEGLKFMVYLQKENIIDESGMPKERFSAEFPKEGPSILRIQQVVRGDSAAYFCASCKGQGTDTQYFGPGTRLTVL.

V is TRBV29-1 and J is TRBJ1-4; D may be TRBD1 (5 bases). CDR3 length: 17 amino acids. CDR1 SQVTM and CDR2 ANQGSEA come from the germline V gene. V shed 6 bases and J shed 0 bases, with 20 bases lying between them. The CDR3 coding sequence is TGCAGCGTCGCGACAGCTCCCCGCCTCACAACTAATGAAAAACTGTTTTTT. Protein product: CSVATAPRLTTNEKLFF.

As concerns this clone: This same CDR3 is encoded by further DNA sequences in the sample. The rearrangement links TRBV7-9 to TRBJ1-2, with no clear D. From germline, CDR1 is SEHNR and CDR2 FQNEAQ (reference sequence). Between the trimmed V and J ends, which lost 5 bases and 4 bases, there was a span of 8 bases. The CDR3 totals 12 residues. The CDR3: CASSLDTYGYTF. DNA of the CDR3: TGTGCCAGCAGCCTCGACACCTATGGCTACACCTTC.

V gene TRBV30 combines with J gene TRBJ1-2; TRBD1 agrees at 7 bases. Germline CDR1 and CDR2: GTSNPN and SVGIG (reference sequence). The CDR3 consists of 14 residues. Germline trimming cut 2 bases from V and 2 bases from J; bases unmatched to any gene: 5. The CDR3 spells CAWSSSTGNYGYTF. In nucleotides, the CDR3 is TGTGCCTGGAGTTCGTCGACAGGGAACTATGGCTACACCTTC.

The rearrangement links TRBV28 to TRBJ2-2; 9 bases fit TRBD1. Germline values: CDR1 MDHEN, CDR2 SYDVKM. J lost 3 bases, V lost 6 bases, and 8 bases had no gene match. This CDR3 region has 16 residues. The CDR3 DNA reads as TGTGCCAGCAGCGATAAGACAGGGGGGGACACCGGGGAGCTGTTTTTT. It encodes CASSDKTGGDTGELFF. The full variable domain, rest sourced from reference TRBV28 and TRBJ2-2, is DVKVTQSSRYLVKRTGEKVFLECVQDMDHENMFWYRQDPGLGLRLIYFSYDVKMKEKGDIPEGYSVSREKKERFSLILESASTNQTSMYLCASSDKTGGDTGELFFGEGSRLTVL.

V is TRBV27 and J is TRBJ1-1; D is uncertain. The CDR3 spans 15 residues. CDR1 is MNHEY, CDR2 SMNVEV, per germline (reference sequence). V shed 4 bases and J shed 4 bases, with 16 bases lying between them. The CDR3 DNA is TGTGCCAGCAGTTCCTCCCCGGGGAGGGTCACTGAAGCTTTCTTT. Its protein is CASSSSPGRVTEAFF.